What follows are 28 T cell receptor beta chains derived from one specimen sequenced in a study of cytomegalovirus exposure and HLA in healthy donors. Vbeta (60) and Jbeta (13) primers were used in the PCR. Using immunoSEQ multiplex PCR, the repertoire was profiled, and TCRdb retains in-frame clones only, with some absent. The sample gives around 140,000 clones, more than 75% of which show up once; about 2.5% is in the top ten. Sample: PBMCs. Every receptor here comes from a woman aged 18-35 years in good health and CMV-seropositive.

The rearrangement joins TRBV11-1 to TRBJ1-4; a weak D match, TRBD1 (6 bases). Deletions cut 5 bases from V and 3 bases from J, with 13 bases between. This CDR3 has 15 residues. CDR1 and CDR2 (germline): SGHAT, FQDESV (reference sequence). CDR3 in DNA: TGTGCCAGCAGCCCAGCCGGGACATCTAATGAAAAACTGTTTTTT. Protein sequence: CASSPAGTSNEKLFF.

The rearrangement joins TRBV10-1 to TRBJ2-3; D may be TRBD1 (5 bases). The V and J ends lost 3 bases and 9 bases respectively, with 16 bases between them. The CDR3 covers 14 residues. Germline-derived CDR1 and CDR2 are WNHNN and SYGVQD (reference sequence). CDR3 coding DNA: TGCGCCAGCAGTGACCCTGGAAGGGGATGGACGCAGTATTTT. It translates to CASSDPGRGWTQYF.

The chain links TRBV5-6 to TRBJ2-2, with D possibly matching TRBD2 (5 bases). The CDR3 has 15 amino acids. Trimming left V 0 bases short and J 6 bases short, with 12 bases between. The germline V gene has CDR1 SGHDT and CDR2 YYEEEE. CDR3 amino acids: CASSLGYLDSGELFF. In DNA, the CDR3 is TGTGCCAGCAGCTTGGGATATTTGGACTCCGGGGAGCTGTTTTTT. The full variable domain, in which reference TRBV5-6 and TRBJ2-2 provide the parts outside the CDR3, is DAGVTQSPTHLIKTRGQQVTLRCSPKSGHDTVSWYQQALGQGPQFIFQYYEEEERQRGNFPDRFSGHQFPNYSSELNVNALLLGDSALYLCASSLGYLDSGELFFGEGSRLTVL.

The chain employs TRBV7-9 and TRBJ2-1; weak D call: TRBD1 (5 bases). This CDR3 is built from 17 residues. Germline CDR1 SEHNR, CDR2 FQNEAQ (reference sequence). The V end lost 4 bases, the J end lost 5 bases, and 21 bases lay between the germline ends. In DNA form, the CDR3 reads TGTGCCAGCAGCTCTACATCCAGGGTGCTCCTTCACAATGAGCAGTTCTTC. Residues: CASSSTSRVLLHNEQFF. Supplemented by reference TRBV7-9 and TRBJ2-1, the full variable domain reads DTGVSQNPRHKITKRGQNVTFRCDPISEHNRLYWYRQTLGQGPEFLTYFQNEAQLEKSRLLSDRFSAERPKGSFSTLEIQRTEQGDSAMYLCASSSTSRVLLHNEQFFGPGTRLTVL.

The chain uses TRBV6-6 and TRBJ1-1; 7 nucleotides match TRBD1. There are 14 residues in the CDR3. The trim removed 9 bases at V and 5 bases at J, leaving 12 bases unmatched. CDR1 is MNHNY, CDR2 SVGAGI, per germline (reference sequence). The CDR3 DNA reads as TGTGCCAGTACGGCCGAGGGGGCGCGGACTGAAGCTTTCTTT. This sequence encodes CASTAEGARTEAFF.

This clone was seen only a few times. The rearrangement joins TRBV6-5 to TRBJ1-5; a weak D match, TRBD1 (6 bases). CDR3 size: 14 residues. Germline loops: CDR1 MNHEY, CDR2 SVGAGI. V was pared by 6 bases and J by 2 bases, with 11 bases between. The CDR3 loop reads CASRKRTGNQPQHF. Here the CDR3 DNA reads TGTGCCAGCAGGAAACGGACAGGCAATCAGCCCCAGCATTTT.

The V gene is TRBV14, the J gene TRBJ1-6; the match to TRBD1 covers 7 bases. Germline-derived CDR1 and CDR2 are SGHDN and FVKESK. The CDR3 contains 14 residues. J lost 7 bases, V lost 5 bases, and 5 bases had no gene match. As DNA, the CDR3 is TGTGCCAGCAGCTACAGGGGCGAAAATTCACCCCTCCACTTT. Translated: CASSYRGENSPLHF.

Here the CDR3 reads CASRSRGAYEQYF. The CDR3 DNA is TGTGCCAGCAGATCCAGGGGGGCCTACGAGCAGTACTTC. V and J are TRBV5-6 and TRBJ2-5; the D gene is possibly TRBD1 (7 bases). The J call may be incorrect, as the DNA end agrees better with TRBJ2-7. The CDR3 covers 13 residues. The germline V gene encodes CDR1 SGHDT and CDR2 YYEEEE.

The chain carries TRBV28 and TRBJ2-7; D may be TRBD1 (6 bases). Trimming cost V 6 bases and J 4 bases, with 16 bases left between them. The CDR3 is made up of 14 amino acids. In germline, CDR1 is MDHEN, CDR2 SYDVKM. The DNA for the CDR3 is TGTGCCAGCAGGGAGGACAGCCAAGGTTACGAGCAGTACTTC. Translated, it gives CASREDSQGYEQYF. The variable domain in full, completed from reference TRBV28 and TRBJ2-7, reads DVKVTQSSRYLVKRTGEKVFLECVQDMDHENMFWYRQDPGLGLRLIYFSYDVKMKEKGDIPEGYSVSREKKERFSLILESASTNQTSMYLCASREDSQGYEQYFGPGTRLTVT.

The chain joins TRBV19 to TRBJ2-5, with D maybe TRBD2 (6 bases). The CDR3 runs 11 residues. Trimming stripped 10 bases from V and 9 bases from J, with 15 bases between. Germline V lookup: CDR1 LNHDA, CDR2 SQIVND (reference sequence). The CDR3 DNA reads as TGTGCCATCGGGACTTCCACTCCCCAGTACTTC. This translates into CAIGTSTPQYF.

The chain has TRBV30 and TRBJ1-2, with D perhaps TRBD1 (6 bases). CDR3 length equals 14 residues. Trimming cost V 0 bases and J 4 bases, with 12 bases left between them. Looked up from germline, CDR1 is GTSNPN and CDR2 is SVGIG (reference sequence). The CDR3 coding sequence is TGTGCCTGGAGTGTAACAGGGAGACTCTATGGCTACACCTTC. It codes for CAWSVTGRLYGYTF.

As concerns this clone: The junction shows a germline mismatch at one end, possibly a read error. The same CDR3 also results from other DNA sequences found in this sample. The chain employs TRBV5-1 and TRBJ2-1; no definite D call. Germline V gene sequence: CDR1 SGHRS, CDR2 YFSETQ. This CDR3 is built from 11 residues. CDR3 loop: CASSLANEQFF. In nucleotides, the CDR3 is TGCGCAAGCAGCTTGGCTAATGAGCAGTTCTTC.

Only a few counts were recorded for this clone. The rearrangement uses TRBV5-8 and TRBJ2-3; 7 nucleotides align to TRBD1. Germline V gene lookup returns CDR1 SGHTS and CDR2 YDEGEE. The CDR3 has 15 amino acids. J gave up 1 base and V 2 bases, and 4 bases lay outside the gene matches. This CDR3 is CASSFNGQGTDTQYF. DNA for the CDR3: TGTGCCAGCAGCTTCAATGGACAGGGCACAGATACGCAGTATTTT.

CDR3 DNA: TGTGCCAGCAGCTTGGGGACAGGGGAAGGGGAGACCCAGTACTTC. Amino acid sequence: CASSLGTGEGETQYF. The chain carries TRBV5-4 and TRBJ2-5; 9 bases map to TRBD1. CDR1 is SGHNT and CDR2 is YYREEE in the germline V gene (reference sequence). The V and J ends lost 0 bases and 5 bases, in that order; junction bases with no gene match: 5. The CDR3 consists of 15 residues.

The chain recombines TRBV19 with TRBJ1-4; the match to TRBD1 covers 7 bases. J lost 8 bases, V lost 7 bases, and 13 bases had no gene match. From germline, CDR1 is LNHDA and CDR2 SQIVND (reference sequence). The CDR3 has 15 amino acids. The CDR3 region has the DNA TGTGCCAGTACCCCATTACAGGGGACGCGAGAAAAACTGTTTTTT. It specifies CASTPLQGTREKLFF. The full variable domain, with the rest looked up from reference TRBV19 and TRBJ1-4, is DGGITQSPKYLFRKEGQNVTLSCEQNLNHDAMYWYRQDPGQGLRLIYYSQIVNDFQKGDIAEGYSVSREKKESFPLTVTSAQKNPTAFYLCASTPLQGTREKLFFGSGTQLSVL.

The V call is TRBV10-3, the J call TRBJ2-7; 8 bases are a match to TRBD1. CDR1 ENHRY and CDR2 SYGVKD come from the germline V gene. The junction had 4 bases not matched to a gene; V was cut back by 2 bases and J by 1 base. The CDR3 spans 15 residues. The CDR3 DNA follows: TGTGCCATCAGTGAGATGGACAGGGCGTCCTACGAGCAGTACTTC. It codes for CAISEMDRASYEQYF.

The chain joins TRBV7-2 to TRBJ2-5; 8 bases are a match to TRBD1. This CDR3 is built from 16 residues. V lost 5 bases, J lost 5 bases, and 13 bases stayed unmatched. CDR1 is SGHTA, CDR2 FQGNSA, per germline. The DNA of the CDR3 is TGTGCCAGCAGCCCTCAGGGGACAGGATCCAGGGAGACCCAGTACTTC. It is translated as CASSPQGTGSRETQYF.

The chain uses TRBV5-1 and TRBJ1-2; no reliable D call. The germline gives CDR1 SGHRS, CDR2 YFSETQ. Between the trimmed V and J ends, which lost 0 bases and 4 bases, there was a span of 10 bases. The CDR3 is 14 amino acids. This chain's CDR3 is CASSLAGEGYGYTF. The CDR3 nucleotides are TGCGCCAGCAGCTTGGCCGGGGAAGGCTATGGCTACACCTTC.

This clone was recorded only once. This chain joins TRBV29-1 and TRBJ2-3, with TRBD2 as a possible D gene (5 bases). Trimming left V 7 bases short and J 3 bases short, with 5 bases between. Germline V CDR1 and CDR2: SQVTM, ANQGSEA. This CDR3 comprises 10 residues. The CDR3 region has the DNA TGCAGCGCGGGGACAGATACGCAGTATTTT. Its protein product is CSAGTDTQYF.

This sequence joins TRBV28 and TRBJ2-5, with 12 bases aligning to TRBD2. Germline CDR1 MDHEN, CDR2 SYDVKM. V gave up 4 bases and J gave up 0 bases; unmatched junction bases: 3. This CDR3 contains 16 residues. The CDR3 nucleotides are TGTGCCAGCAGTTCTGGACTAGCGGGGAACCAAGAGACCCAGTACTTC. Translated: CASSSGLAGNQETQYF. Complete variable domain (other parts from reference TRBV28 and TRBJ2-5): DVKVTQSSRYLVKRTGEKVFLECVQDMDHENMFWYRQDPGLGLRLIYFSYDVKMKEKGDIPEGYSVSREKKERFSLILESASTNQTSMYLCASSSGLAGNQETQYFGPGTRLLVL.

This clone was observed a few times. The chain has TRBV7-8 and TRBJ1-4, with D possibly being TRBD1 (6 bases). V gave up 0 bases and J gave up 8 bases, with 16 bases separating them. The V gene's germline CDR1 is SGHVS and CDR2 FQNEAQ. This CDR3 is 16 amino acids long. The CDR3 here is CASSLASLRGREKLFF. The CDR3, as DNA: TGTGCCAGCAGCTTAGCGAGTCTCAGGGGACGCGAAAAACTGTTTTTT.

As regards this clone: The same CDR3 is also encoded by other DNA sequences in this sample. The CDR3 sequence is CASSLTGGNQPQHF. The CDR3 coding sequence is TGTGCCAGCAGCTTGACAGGGGGCAATCAGCCCCAGCATTTT. The chain joins TRBV28 to TRBJ1-5; 8 bases match TRBD1. With V trimmed by 6 bases and J by 2 bases, 3 bases remained unmatched. Germline V lookup: CDR1 MDHEN, CDR2 SYDVKM. The length of the CDR3 is 14 residues.

The CDR3 DNA reads TGTGCCAGCAGGGGACAGGGGTTCGGCACTGAAGCTTTCTTT. Its translation: CASRGQGFGTEAFF. The chain links TRBV6-5 to TRBJ1-1; 10 nucleotides agree with TRBD1. J gave up 4 bases and V 6 bases, and 5 bases lay outside the gene matches. The CDR3 sequence is 14 residues long. CDR1 is MNHEY and CDR2 is SVGAGI in the germline V gene.

Here the CDR3 reads CASSSTDTQYF. The CDR3 nucleotides read TGTGCCAGCAGCTCTACAGATACGCAGTATTTT. The chain links TRBV7-9 to TRBJ2-3; no firm D call. The ends were cut back, 4 bases at V and 3 bases at J, with 2 bases in the middle. CDR3 size: 11 residues. Germline V gives CDR1 SEHNR, CDR2 FQNEAQ (reference sequence).

CDR3 coding DNA: TGTGCCAGCAGTCCACGACAGGGGTCGTACTATGGCTACACCTTC. The encoded protein is CASSPRQGSYYGYTF. The V call is TRBV6-5, the J call TRBJ1-2; 8 nucleotides agree with TRBD1. The CDR3 consists of 15 residues. The V segment lost 5 bases and the J segment 3 bases; nucleotides outside the gene matches: 8. Germline CDR1 reads MNHEY; CDR2 reads SVGAGI.

The rearrangement joins TRBV2 to TRBJ2-1, with D uncertain. The germline V gene encodes CDR1 SNHLY and CDR2 FYNNEI. V was cut by 1 base and J by 3 bases, with 7 bases left in between. The CDR3 extends over 14 amino acids. CDR3: CASSEENIYNEQFF. The CDR3 DNA sequence: TGTGCCAGCAGTGAAGAAAATATCTACAATGAGCAGTTCTTC.

This chain connects TRBV2 to TRBJ2-1; 7 bases agree with TRBD1. CDR3 length equals 13 residues. The junction had 9 bases not matched to a gene; V was cut back by 8 bases and J by 8 bases. The germline CDR1 and CDR2 sequences are SNHLY and FYNNEI. The CDR3 region has the DNA TGTGCCAGCTTGAGACAGGGAAGATATGAGCAGTTCTTC. Protein product: CASLRQGRYEQFF.

In this sample, this clone turned up a few times. The chain recombines TRBV4-3 with TRBJ1-2, with 10 bases lining up with TRBD1. Per germline, CDR1 LGHNA and CDR2 YSLEER. This CDR3 has 14 residues. Trimming removed 3 bases from V and 4 bases from J; junction bases left unmatched: 2. The CDR3 DNA reads TGCGCCAGCAGCCAGGGACAGGGGAGCTATGGCTACACCTTC. This encodes CASSQGQGSYGYTF.